The 5 T cell receptor beta chains reported below all come from one sample, sequenced in a study of blood T cells in healthy people across ages. For the second PCR, which ran for roughly 7 to 11 cycles, a sample-barcoded 5' primer and a J-beta primer mix were used. Each CDR3 protein is one row after TCRdb ran MiXCR on the 5' RACE reads. The table lists about 1.5 million distinct CDR3 sequences, 35% to 45% of them singletons. Sequenced: blood. The receptors originated from a woman under 30 in good health.

This clonotype was seen at least ten times. This rearrangement joins TRBV7-2 to TRBJ2-1, with D unclear. Trimming stripped 3 bases from V and 8 bases from J, with 14 bases between. CDR3 length: 14 residues. Looked up from germline, CDR1 is SGHTA and CDR2 is FQGNSA. The CDR3 here is CASSFFAGVDEQFF. CDR3 in DNA: TGTGCCAGCAGCTTTTTCGCTGGGGTGGATGAGCAGTTCTTC.

The V and J genes are TRBV7-9 and TRBJ2-5; D possibly corresponds to TRBD2 (5 bases). TRBJ2-1 matches the DNA end more closely, so the J call is doubtful. This CDR3 contains 12 residues. Germline assignment: CDR1 SEHNR and CDR2 FQNEAQ (reference sequence). For the CDR3, the DNA is TGTGCCAGCAGCTTAGAGGGAGAGACCCAGTTCTTC. This translates into CASSLEGETQFF.

The chain carries TRBV14 and TRBJ2-5; D may correspond to TRBD1 or TRBD2 (5 bases each). V lost 3 bases and J 2 bases, leaving 13 bases between the germline ends. The V gene's germline CDR1 is SGHDN and CDR2 FVKESK. The CDR3 is 15 residues long. The CDR3 nucleotides read TGTGCCAGCAGCCAGAGGGGAGTATGGCAAGAGACCCAGTACTTC. Protein: CASSQRGVWQETQYF.

The chain uses TRBV18 and TRBJ2-3; unclear D gene. The germline V gene encodes CDR1 KGHSH and CDR2 LQKENI. This CDR3 spans 15 amino acids. Trimming pared 4 bases from V and 4 bases from J, leaving 15 bases between. Written as DNA, the CDR3 is TGTGCCAGCTCACAATCCGAGGCCCCCCCAGATACGCAGTATTTT. This encodes CASSQSEAPPDTQYF.

The V gene is TRBV25-1, the J gene TRBJ1-1, with unresolved D. V was clipped by 2 bases and J by 4 bases, with 11 bases between them. The V gene's germline CDR1 is MGHDK and CDR2 SYGVNS. The CDR3 consists of 14 residues. The CDR3 bases are TGTGCCAGCAGTGAAGTAGCAGGAATCACTGAAGCTTTCTTT. This encodes CASSEVAGITEAFF. Filled out from reference TRBV25-1 and TRBJ1-1, the complete variable domain reads EADIYQTPRYLVIGTGKKITLECSQTMGHDKMYWYQQDPGMELHLIHYSYGVNSTEKGDLSSESTVSRIRTEHFPLTLESARPSHTSQYLCASSEVAGITEAFFGQGTRLTVV.